This T cell receptor beta chain appears in the sequencing data of a study of regulatory T cells in long-lasting Graves disease. The TCR beta library used iRepertoire HTBI primers with Arm-PCR amplification of CDR3. TCRdb redid the calling of the multiplex PCR reads with MiXCR, one entry per CDR3 protein. Among 500,000 to 800,000 distinct CDR3 sequences listed, around 30% were seen once. A single count supports this clonotype. Its antigen is not known. The study, taken as a whole, reports: TCR diversity was lower in persistent than newly diagnosed Graves' disease.

The time point denotes: persistent/refractory GD, antithyroid drugs over 5 years with positive TRAb. TCR sequences were obtained from RNA taken from PBMCs. The source is a female donor with Graves disease. The sequencing used peripheral blood mononuclear cells (PBMCs), collected when the disease was refractory, from a patient treated with antithyroid drugs.

CDR3 in amino acids: CASSQPGTAVGQQYF. As DNA, the CDR3 is TGTGCCAGCAGCCAACCCGGGACGGCGGTCGGTCAGCAGTACTTC. The chain is built from TRBV6-2 or TRBV6-3 and TRBJ2-7; the D call may be TRBD1 or TRBD2 (5 bases each). Germline V gives CDR1 MNHEY, CDR2 SVGEGT. This CDR3 has 15 amino acids. Trimming removed 6 bases from V and 8 bases from J, with 23 bases in between.